One sample yielded the 18 T cell receptor beta chains listed below, sequenced in a study of cytomegalovirus exposure and HLA in healthy donors. The PCR made use of 60 Vbeta and 13 Jbeta primers. Some clones are missing from TCRdb's copy, which holds only in-frame ones; the method was immunoSEQ multiplex PCR. The table includes 250,000 to 350,000 clones, roughly 80% detected once. The sequenced sample was PBMCs. The receptors come from a girl under 10 years old in good health and CMV-seronegative.

The CDR3 loop is CASTRGGWDTEAFF. In DNA form, the CDR3 reads TGTGCCAGCACCCGCGGGGGATGGGACACTGAAGCTTTCTTT. This chain links TRBV27 with TRBJ1-1, with TRBD1 as a possible D gene (5 bases). CDR1 is MNHEY and CDR2 is SMNVEV in the germline V gene (reference sequence). The CDR3 runs 14 residues. V lost 7 bases and J 3 bases, leaving 15 bases between the germline ends.

The chain recombines TRBV11-2 with TRBJ2-1; 12 bases align to TRBD1. Germline lookup yields CDR1 SGHAT and CDR2 FQNNGV. The CDR3 runs to 18 residues. The ends lost 2 bases at V and 5 bases at J; junction bases unmatched: 10. CDR3 in amino acids: CASSLRFLGQGAHNEQFF. The CDR3 nucleotides are TGTGCCAGCAGCTTACGGTTTTTGGGACAGGGGGCGCACAATGAGCAGTTCTTC.

This clone was counted between two and nine times. This rearrangement joins TRBV7-9 to TRBJ1-2; D is perhaps TRBD1 (6 bases). Germline V gene data show CDR1 as SEHNR and CDR2 as FQNEAQ (reference sequence). The CDR3 is 18 residues long. The V end lost 5 bases, the J end lost 8 bases, and 30 bases lay between the germline ends. DNA for the CDR3: TGTGCCAGCAGCCCTATCAGAACTACGACAGGACCTTCGGGAGGCTACACCTTC. Translating it yields CASSPIRTTTGPSGGYTF.

This rearrangement joins TRBV18 to TRBJ1-4; D ambiguous. From germline, CDR1 is KGHSH and CDR2 LQKENI. With 5 bases removed from V and 7 bases from J, the gap between germline ends came to 17 bases. The CDR3 covers 15 residues. CDR3 DNA sequence: TGTGCCAGCTCAGGAACAGCTGCGGGTGGTGAAAAACTGTTTTTT. Amino acid sequence: CASSGTAAGGEKLFF.

V usage is TRBV5-6 and J usage is TRBJ2-7; 8 bases map to TRBD1. Per the germline V gene, CDR1 is SGHDT and CDR2 is YYEEEE. The CDR3 sequence is 15 residues long. Trimming at V came to 3 bases and at J to 4 bases, leaving 9 bases not matched to a gene. The CDR3 loop reads CASSSDRVRGYEQYF. Here the CDR3 DNA reads TGTGCCAGCAGCTCGGACAGGGTAAGGGGTTACGAGCAGTACTTC.

A few counts support this clone. The CDR3 bases are TGTGCCAGCTCACCGCGGGAGGAAAGCTCTGGAAACACCATATATTTT. It yields the protein CASSPREESSGNTIYF. The V and J genes are TRBV18 and TRBJ1-3; D not certain. Trimming cost V 3 bases and J 0 bases, with 12 bases left between them. CDR1 KGHSH and CDR2 LQKENI come from the germline V gene. The CDR3 length is 16 residues.

This clone was recorded many times. The rearrangement links TRBV18 to TRBJ2-3; 7 bases match TRBD2. V was clipped by 6 bases and J by 6 bases; unmatched bases: 9. CDR1 and CDR2 (germline): KGHSH, LQKENI. This CDR3 has 14 residues. The chain's CDR3 is CASSHRDYPDTQYF. The CDR3 nucleotides read TGTGCCAGCTCGCACCGGGACTACCCCGATACGCAGTATTTT.

The CDR3 DNA reads as TGCAGCGTTTCAGTGAATAGCAATCAGCCCCAGCATTTT. Its translation is CSVSVNSNQPQHF. This rearrangement joins TRBV29-1 to TRBJ1-5; D is ambiguous. The germline V gene has CDR1 SQVTM and CDR2 ANQGSEA. There are 13 residues in the CDR3. V dropped 5 bases and J dropped 0 bases, with 8 bases sitting between them.

The genes are TRBV27 and TRBJ1-5; D unclear. Germline V CDR1 and CDR2: MNHEY, SMNVEV (reference sequence). CDR3 length equals 13 residues. The V and J ends lost 2 bases and 5 bases respectively, with 7 bases between them. The CDR3 reads CASSLGRDQPQHF. The CDR3 nucleotides are TGTGCCAGCAGTTTAGGGAGGGATCAGCCCCAGCATTTT.

V gene TRBV14 combines with J gene TRBJ2-1; 7 nucleotides match TRBD1. V lost 3 bases, J lost 6 bases, and 20 bases stayed unmatched. This CDR3 is 19 amino acids long. Germline CDR1 reads SGHDN; CDR2 reads FVKESK. The CDR3 DNA reads TGTGCCAGCAGCCACCGACATCTGTCCCGGGACAGAAACCCCAATGAGCAGTTCTTC. It translates to CASSHRHLSRDRNPNEQFF.

The V call is TRBV28, the J call TRBJ2-7; 14 nucleotides agree with TRBD2. The CDR3 has 16 amino acids. CDR1 and CDR2 from the germline V gene are MDHEN and SYDVKM. V dropped 6 bases and J dropped 3; count of bases not matched to a gene: 7. This CDR3 is CASRGTSGSRSYEQYF. CDR3 nucleotide sequence: TGTGCCAGCAGAGGGACTAGCGGGAGTAGGAGCTACGAGCAGTACTTC.

V gene TRBV15 combines with J gene TRBJ1-5; TRBD1 aligns across 8 bases. This CDR3 has 16 amino acids. J was trimmed by 2 bases and V by 3 bases; bases with no gene match: 6. Germline CDR1 is LNHNV and CDR2 is YYDKDF (reference sequence). The CDR3 coding sequence is TGTGCCACCAGCAGCAAAGACAGGGGCCGCAATCAGCCCCAGCATTTT. It codes for CATSSKDRGRNQPQHF.

This clone has a single count. V is TRBV7-2 and J is TRBJ1-3, with 8 bases aligning to TRBD1. The CDR3 contains 15 residues. Germline V gene data show CDR1 as SGHTA and CDR2 as FQGNSA. After removal of 5 bases from V and 9 bases from J, the junction contained 12 bases not matched to a gene. The CDR3 sequence is CASSLGQGNRITIYF. The DNA for the CDR3 is TGTGCCAGCAGCCTAGGACAGGGTAATAGGATCACCATATATTTT.

The chain links TRBV27 to TRBJ2-5; no definite D call. The end of the DNA fits TRBJ2-7 better, so the J call may be wrong. The germline gives CDR1 MNHEY, CDR2 SMNVEV (reference sequence). This CDR3 spans 14 amino acids. CDR3 nucleotide sequence: TGTGCCAGCAGACGGGTGCTCGAGGAATACGAGCAGTACTTC. Translating it yields CASRRVLEEYEQYF.

This sequence joins TRBV27 and TRBJ2-3; 7 bases line up with TRBD2. The CDR3 runs 15 residues. Germline V lookup: CDR1 MNHEY, CDR2 SMNVEV (reference sequence). The ends lost 6 bases at V and 4 bases at J; junction bases unmatched: 10. DNA of the CDR3: TGTGCCAGCAGGGTATGGGGAGGGGTCGCAGATACGCAGTATTTT. It translates to CASRVWGGVADTQYF.

The chain recombines TRBV7-9 with TRBJ1-1; D is perhaps TRBD1 (5 bases). The germline V gene has CDR1 SEHNR and CDR2 FQNEAQ (reference sequence). Trimming took 1 base from V and 1 from J, leaving 10 bases between them. The CDR3 extends over 15 amino acids. CDR3: CASSLDPTANTEAFF. CDR3 sequence (DNA): TGTGCCAGCAGCTTAGACCCGACAGCGAACACTGAAGCTTTCTTT.

The chain combines TRBV5-5 with TRBJ2-3; 12 positions match TRBD2. This CDR3 has 17 residues. V lost 0 bases, J lost 3 bases, and 5 bases stayed unmatched. CDR1 SGHKS and CDR2 YYEKEE come from the germline V gene (reference sequence). The CDR3 is CASSLVLLAGGTDTQYF. The DNA of the CDR3 is TGTGCCAGCAGCTTGGTGTTACTAGCGGGAGGTACAGATACGCAGTATTTT.

V and J are TRBV6-5 and TRBJ1-3, with a possible D match to TRBD1 (6 bases). The CDR3 loop spans 16 amino acids. The germline CDR1 and CDR2 sequences are MNHEY and SVGAGI. The V and J ends lost 0 bases and 3 bases respectively, with 12 bases between them. Here the CDR3 DNA reads TGTGCCAGCAGTTACTCTTCAGGGGCCGGTGGAAACACCATATATTTT. This encodes CASSYSSGAGGNTIYF.